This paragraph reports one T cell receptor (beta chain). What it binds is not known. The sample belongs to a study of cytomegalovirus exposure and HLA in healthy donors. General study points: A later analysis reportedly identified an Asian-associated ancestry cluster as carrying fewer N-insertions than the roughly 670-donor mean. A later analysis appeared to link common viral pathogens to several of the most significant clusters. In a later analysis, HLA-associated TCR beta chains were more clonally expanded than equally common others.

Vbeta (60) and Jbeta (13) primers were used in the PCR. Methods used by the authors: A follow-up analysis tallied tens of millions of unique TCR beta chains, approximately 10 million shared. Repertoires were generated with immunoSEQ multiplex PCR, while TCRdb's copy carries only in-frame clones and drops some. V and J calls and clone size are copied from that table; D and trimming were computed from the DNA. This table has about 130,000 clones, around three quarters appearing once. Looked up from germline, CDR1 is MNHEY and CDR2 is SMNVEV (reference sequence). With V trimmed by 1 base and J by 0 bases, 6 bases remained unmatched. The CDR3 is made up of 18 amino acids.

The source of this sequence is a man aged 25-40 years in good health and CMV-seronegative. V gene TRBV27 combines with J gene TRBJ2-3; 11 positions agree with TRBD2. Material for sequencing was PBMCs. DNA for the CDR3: TGTGCCAGCAGTTTATATCGACTAGCGGGGCCCAGCACAGATACGCAGTATTTT. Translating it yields CASSLYRLAGPSTDTQYF.